This TCR beta chain was sequenced for a study of neurological immune-mediated disorders. The study, taken as a whole, reports: None of the CDR3 amino acid sequences in expanded clones turned up in more than one subject, which points to private repertoires in all groups.

In its sample, this clonotype was seen many times. Its matching antigen is unknown. Each TCR transcript was tagged with a 10-nucleotide random UMI during 5'RACE. Over 200 million TCR-beta sequences from 15-18 subjects came from every sequencing run. One entry per CDR3 protein, called by TCRdb with MiXCR from the 5' RACE reads. Among almost 30,000 distinct CDR3 sequences listed, roughly an eighth were seen once. The unsorted libraries were made from 2 million PBMCs kept at -80 C. There are 13 residues in the CDR3. Germline CDR1 SGHRS, CDR2 YFSETQ. Trimming shortened V by 0 bases and J by 3 bases, and 7 bases separated the two germline ends.

The source of this sequence is a woman in her sixties in good health. The genes are TRBV5-1 and TRBJ2-7; TRBD1 might be the D (6 bases). Input material: PBMCs. This chain's CDR3 is CASSLEDSYEQYF. In DNA, the CDR3 is TGCGCCAGCAGCTTGGAGGACAGCTACGAGCAGTACTTC.